The TCR beta chain under discussion was sequenced for a study of shared clonotypes between healthy human individuals. Background on the study: Three plates were used per donor for CD4 naive, three for CD4 memory, two for CD8 naive and one for CD8 memory.

With 0 bases clipped from V and 0 bases from J, the junction kept 13 bases outside the gene matches. This CDR3 has 21 residues. Germline lookup yields CDR1 LGHNA and CDR2 YSLEER. CD45RO-negative, CCR7-positively selected cells formed the naive CD8 fraction, excluding terminally differentiated effector memory CD45RA+ cells. All of the donors resided in Nashville, Tennessee, and each was a Caucasian adult. Generated by immunoSEQ multiplex PCR, the TCRdb table keeps only in-frame clones and is missing some. The data show roughly 600,000 clones, with roughly 98% seen just once and approximately 0.3% held by the top ten.

Sample: naive CD8+ T cells sorted from blood. The sequence derives from a man aged 25 to 45 in good health. The rearrangement uses TRBV4-3 and TRBJ2-5; 13 bases agree with TRBD2. CDR3 sequence: CASSQDLWTSGSGDNQETQYF. CDR3 nucleotides: TGCGCCAGCAGCCAAGATCTCTGGACTAGCGGGAGTGGGGATAACCAAGAGACCCAGTACTTC.